The sample holds one count of the clone carrying this T cell receptor (beta chain). Its antigen is undetermined. This CDR3 fails to terminate in the conserved phenylalanine or tryptophan, so it likely reflects a read error. It is unclear where the CDR3 begins or ends on the DNA, so no DNA is shown, and the CDR3 is as TCRdb lists it. Study-wide results and caveats: The larger cohort examined one V-J beta rearrangement, not whole repertoires. Greatest tumor Treg TCR overlap was with tumor naive CD4+ cells.

TCRdb reanalysed the 5' RACE reads using MiXCR and keeps one entry per CDR3 protein. The sample holds approximately 37,000 distinct CDR3 sequences, over 15% seen once. The sequencing input was naive CD4+ T cells sorted from a lymph node. This sample's subset: naive CD4+ T cells, CD4+CD45RA+CD25-. The receptor's source is a female donor with breast cancer.

The CDR3 is CASSARTVNTGELLV. The chain combines TRBV7-8 with TRBJ2-2; the D call in the table, TRBD2, was not verified against the DNA. The V gene's germline CDR1 is SGHVS and CDR2 FQNEAQ. The CDR3 spans 15 residues, counting both ends.